This entry lists 25 T cell receptor beta chains sequenced from one sample in a study of T cells after yellow fever vaccination. In TCRdb, the 5' RACE reads were re-called with MiXCR into one record per CDR3 protein. The profile shows a few hundred thousand distinct CDR3 sequences, 3.5% to 4.5% of them singletons. The sample consisted of PBMCs, taken 5 days after the yellow fever booster vaccination. These receptors came from a man between 18 and 29 years old who received the YFV17D yellow fever vaccine.

This clonotype showed up many times. The chain combines TRBV18 with TRBJ2-3, with D perhaps TRBD2 (5 bases). Germline CDR1 KGHSH, CDR2 LQKENI. Trimming removed 1 base at V and 0 bases at J, with 8 bases between. The CDR3 is made up of 15 amino acids. The CDR3 DNA sequence: TGTGCCAGCTCACCACAAACGGGGAGCACAGATACGCAGTATTTT. Residues: CASSPQTGSTDTQYF. Looking up the rest from reference TRBV18 and TRBJ2-3 gives the full variable domain: NAGVMQNPRHLVRRRGQEARLRCSPMKGHSHVYWYRQLPEEGLKFMVYLQKENIIDESGMPKERFSAEFPKEGPSILRIQQVVRGDSAAYFCASSPQTGSTDTQYFGPGTRLTVL.

This rearrangement joins TRBV10-2 to TRBJ2-7; D not resolved. The germline V and J ends were trimmed by 0 bases and 0 bases, with 9 bases remaining between them. The CDR3 runs to 15 residues. CDR1 and CDR2 from the germline V gene are WSHSY and SAAADI. The CDR3 loop reads CASSESPDSSYEQYF. CDR3 in DNA: TGCGCCAGCAGTGAGTCGCCCGATTCCTCCTACGAGCAGTACTTC.

Many counts were recorded for this clonotype. The chain recombines TRBV20-1 with TRBJ2-1; possible D gene TRBD2, 6 bases. This CDR3 is 16 amino acids long. CDR1 is DFQATT, CDR2 SNEGSKA, per germline (reference sequence). Deletions cut 5 bases from V and 3 bases from J, with 20 bases between. The chain's CDR3 is CSAPMGRGGIYNEQFF. The CDR3 nucleotides are TGCAGTGCTCCCATGGGGCGGGGAGGCATCTACAATGAGCAGTTCTTC.

This chain connects TRBV7-6 to TRBJ2-6, with D possibly TRBD2 on 5 matching bases. The ends were cut back, 2 bases at V and 0 bases at J, with 11 bases in the middle. The CDR3 is made up of 17 amino acids. Germline CDR1 is SGHVS and CDR2 is FNYEAQ. CDR3 amino acids: CASSLLPGSSGANVLTF. DNA of the CDR3: TGTGCCAGCAGCTTACTCCCGGGGAGCTCTGGGGCCAACGTCCTGACTTTC.

This clonotype was seen a few times. The junction departs from germline at one end; a sequencing error may be responsible. This chain links TRBV20-1 with TRBJ2-2, with TRBD2 as a possible D gene (6 bases). CDR1 is DFQATT and CDR2 is SNEGSKA in the germline V gene (reference sequence). CDR3 length equals 13 residues. The DNA for the CDR3 is TGCAGTGGTAGACGCGGGGCCACCGGGGAGCTGTTTTTT. Its protein product is CSGRRGATGELFF.

DNA of the CDR3: TGTGCCAGCAGCCAAGTGATGGGCCTCAAGGGCTCACCCCTCCACTTT. Translating gives CASSQVMGLKGSPLHF. The chain is built from TRBV4-2 and TRBJ1-6, with D uncertain. Between the trimmed V and J ends, which lost 1 base and 10 bases, there was a span of 17 bases. This CDR3 contains 16 residues. Germline V CDR1 and CDR2: LGHNA, YNFKEQ.

This clonotype was picked up many times. The chain combines TRBV28 with TRBJ1-2; TRBD1 might be the D (6 bases). This CDR3 comprises 15 residues. The V end was cut by 5 bases, the J end by 6 bases, with 19 bases between. Looked up from germline, CDR1 is MDHEN and CDR2 is SYDVKM. CDR3 DNA: TGTGCCAGCAGTCCCCTAGACGGGGGCTTAAATGGCTACACCTTC. Residues: CASSPLDGGLNGYTF.

This clonotype appeared many times. The chain uses TRBV7-3 and TRBJ2-6; TRBD2 is a possible D gene (6 bases). The V gene lost 0 bases and the J gene lost 2 bases, with 8 bases spanning the gap. The CDR3 has 16 amino acids. CDR1 and CDR2 (germline): SGHTA, FQGTGA. CDR3 DNA sequence: TGTGCCAGCAGCTTAACCGGGGGAACTGGGGCCAACGTCCTGACTTTC. Translation: CASSLTGGTGANVLTF.

This clonotype occurred many times. This rearrangement joins TRBV12-3 or TRBV12-4 to TRBJ1-1, with 7 positions matching TRBD1. The CDR3 spans 17 residues. V lost 8 bases and J lost 10; bases outside the gene matches: 25. This chain's CDR3 is CASRTYDITGAKYGAFF. The CDR3 DNA follows: TGTGCCAGCCGAACCTACGACATTACAGGGGCAAAATATGGAGCTTTCTTT.

This clonotype was recorded many times. V and J are TRBV7-2 and TRBJ2-5; the match to TRBD1 covers 7 bases. Germline values: CDR1 SGHTA, CDR2 FQGNSA. The trim removed 3 bases at V and 1 base at J, leaving 5 bases unmatched. This CDR3 region has 15 residues. This chain's CDR3 is CASSFPTGRQETQYF. Written as DNA, the CDR3 is TGTGCCAGCAGCTTCCCGACAGGGCGCCAAGAGACCCAGTACTTC.

This clonotype was detected many times. This chain connects TRBV18 to TRBJ1-1, with D perhaps matching TRBD1 (6 bases). The V gene lost 0 bases and the J gene lost 9 bases, with 17 bases spanning the gap. CDR1 is KGHSH and CDR2 is LQKENI in the germline V gene. The CDR3 spans 15 residues. In DNA, the CDR3 is TGTGCCAGCTCACCACCCTATTTAACAGGGAGCAAAGCTTTCTTT. Its translation: CASSPPYLTGSKAFF.

The chain recombines TRBV9 with TRBJ2-3; D possibly corresponds to TRBD2 (5 bases). The ends were cut back, 1 base at V and 4 bases at J, with 13 bases in the middle. CDR1 SGDLS and CDR2 YYNGEE come from the germline V gene. The CDR3 is made up of 15 amino acids. In DNA, the CDR3 is TGTGCCAGCAGCGTATCCCCCGCTAGCTCAGATACGCAGTATTTT. It translates to CASSVSPASSDTQYF.

The J gene is TRBJ2-3, the V gene TRBV5-1, with D hard to call. V gave up 0 bases and J gave up 0 bases, with 8 bases separating them. The CDR3 has 15 amino acids. CDR1 SGHRS and CDR2 YFSETQ come from the germline V gene. Here the CDR3 DNA reads TGCGCCAGCAGCTTGGAAGGGCGGAGCACAGATACGCAGTATTTT. It codes for CASSLEGRSTDTQYF. Together with reference TRBV5-1 and TRBJ2-3, the CDR3 gives the full variable domain: KAGVTQTPRYLIKTRGQQVTLSCSPISGHRSVSWYQQTPGQGLQFLFEYFSETQRNKGNFPGRFSGRQFSNSRSEMNVSTLELGDSALYLCASSLEGRSTDTQYFGPGTRLTVL.

This clonotype was counted a few times. The chain has TRBV5-6 and TRBJ2-1, with D possibly called TRBD1 or TRBD2 (6 bases each). CDR3 size: 13 residues. The V gene lost 3 bases and the J gene lost 10 bases, with 14 bases spanning the gap. Germline loops: CDR1 SGHDT, CDR2 YYEEEE. The CDR3 loop is CASSYELGGEQFF. The CDR3 DNA reads TGTGCCAGCAGCTATGAACTAGGGGGGGAGCAGTTCTTC.

This clonotype appeared many times. The chain is built from TRBV7-2 and TRBJ2-1; 7 nucleotides match TRBD1. J lost 3 bases, V lost 2 bases, and 4 bases had no gene match. Germline CDR1 SGHTA, CDR2 FQGNSA. The CDR3 runs 15 residues. CDR3 in DNA: TGTGCCAGCAGCTTAAGAACAGGGGTCTACAATGAGCAGTTCTTC. Translation: CASSLRTGVYNEQFF. The full variable domain, completed using reference TRBV7-2 and TRBJ2-1, is GAGVSQSPSNKVTEKGKDVELRCDPISGHTALYWYRQSLGQGLEFLIYFQGNSAPDKSGLPSDRFSAERTGGSVSTLTIQRTQQEDSAVYLCASSLRTGVYNEQFFGPGTRLTVL.

J is TRBJ1-3 and V is TRBV14, with 7 bases identical to TRBD1. The germline V gene encodes CDR1 SGHDN and CDR2 FVKESK. The junction had 12 bases not matched to a gene; V was cut back by 1 base and J by 0 bases. The CDR3 runs 19 residues. DNA for the CDR3: TGTGCCAGCAGCCAAGTAACGGCAGGGGGTTACCGCTCTGGAAACACCATATATTTT. The encoded protein is CASSQVTAGGYRSGNTIYF.

There are a few counts of this clonotype. V is TRBV10-3 and J is TRBJ2-5; 11 nucleotides match TRBD2. The CDR3 extends over 20 amino acids. V shed 6 bases and J 5 bases; nucleotides not matched to a gene: 23. Germline V CDR1 and CDR2: ENHRY, SYGVKD. As DNA, the CDR3 is TGTGCCATCAGCAACCCCCTGAGTTCTAGCGGGGGGCCTGGCAGTGAGACCCAGTACTTC. Protein product: CAISNPLSSSGGPGSETQYF.

The sample holds a few counts of this clonotype. V is TRBV6-5 and J is TRBJ2-2; no firm D call. This CDR3 contains 12 residues. Germline V CDR1 and CDR2: MNHEY, SVGAGI. Trimming pared 6 bases from V and 5 bases from J, leaving 7 bases between. The CDR3 DNA reads as TGTGCCAGCAGCTGGTGGACCGGGGAGCTGTTTTTT. This translates into CASSWWTGELFF.

This clonotype was counted a few times. The V call is TRBV6-5, the J call TRBJ2-6; maybe TRBD2 (5 bases). The CDR3 loop spans 16 amino acids. The V end lost 6 bases, the J end lost 2 bases, and 14 bases lay between the germline ends. Germline CDR1 reads MNHEY; CDR2 reads SVGAGI. The CDR3 DNA reads as TGTGCCAGCAGGAACGGGAACGTAGCTGGGGCCAACGTCCTGACTTTC. It yields the protein CASRNGNVAGANVLTF.

This clonotype was recorded at least ten times. The chain carries TRBV12-3 or TRBV12-4 and TRBJ1-3; the D gene is possibly TRBD1 (5 bases). The CDR3 runs 14 residues. Trimming cost V 6 bases and J 6 bases, with 15 bases left between them. The CDR3 DNA sequence: TGTGCCAGCAGAACCTGGGGGGGGGAAAACACCATATATTTT. This gives the protein CASRTWGGENTIYF.

CDR3 residues: CSARSTGNTEAFF. The CDR3 region has the DNA TGCAGTGCTAGATCAACAGGGAACACTGAAGCTTTCTTT. The chain links TRBV20-1 to TRBJ1-1; possible D gene TRBD1, 5 bases. Germline lookup yields CDR1 DFQATT and CDR2 SNEGSKA (reference sequence). V shed 2 bases and J shed 1 base, with 8 bases lying between them. The CDR3 has 13 amino acids.

This clonotype was seen at least ten times. This rearrangement joins TRBV4-1 to TRBJ1-5; 7 nucleotides agree with TRBD1. Germline V gene sequence: CDR1 MGHRA, CDR2 YSYEKL. The CDR3 is 15 residues long. V was clipped by 2 bases and J by 4 bases; unmatched bases: 5. This chain's CDR3 is CASSQSSGGNQPQHF. For the CDR3, the DNA is TGCGCCAGCAGCCAATCCTCAGGGGGGAATCAGCCCCAGCATTTT.

The chain joins TRBV20-1 to TRBJ1-2, with D unresolved. The CDR3 totals 17 residues. V shed 3 bases and J shed 0 bases, with 20 bases lying between them. In germline, CDR1 is DFQATT, CDR2 SNEGSKA (reference sequence). In DNA, the CDR3 is TGCAGTGCTAGGAGCCGAGGCATGGGAGTAGCTAACTATGGCTACACCTTC. Amino acids: CSARSRGMGVANYGYTF.

The chain employs TRBV12-3 or TRBV12-4 and TRBJ1-4, with no clear D. V was pared by 6 bases and J by 11 bases, with 22 bases between. The CDR3 is 15 amino acids. The DNA of the CDR3 is TGTGCCAGCAGCGATCGCACTGGATTAATGAGGAAACTGTTTTTT. Translated, it gives CASSDRTGLMRKLFF.

The chain carries TRBV7-2 and TRBJ1-2, with TRBD1 matching over 7 bases. Germline V gene data show CDR1 as SGHTA and CDR2 as FQGNSA. This CDR3 has 15 amino acids. With 5 bases clipped from V and 7 bases from J, the junction kept 13 bases outside the gene matches. The CDR3 region has the DNA TGTGCCAGCAGCCCTCGCCAGCAGGGGGGAGTTGGCTACACCTTC. This codes for CASSPRQQGGVGYTF.